In its sample, the clone carrying this T cell receptor beta chain was seen a few times. Its target is not known. The sample comes from a study of blood T cells in healthy people across ages. Roughly 10 milliliters was the volume of peripheral blood drawn from each donor. V was clipped by 3 bases and J by 3 bases, with 9 bases between them. The CDR3 is 13 amino acids. Germline CDR1 and CDR2: MNHEY and SMNVEV (reference sequence). Using a J-beta primer mix together with a sample-barcoded 5' primer, a second PCR was run for roughly 6 to 11 cycles. Through a template-switch adaptor with 12 random nucleotides, each cDNA molecule received a tag. TCRdb fed the 5' RACE reads into MiXCR, producing one record per CDR3 protein. The sample includes about 1 million distinct CDR3 sequences, roughly 45% of them seen just once. General study results and limits: Since the PBMCs were unsorted, naive and antigen-experienced cells could not be conclusively compared.

This receptor was taken from a woman between 55 and 75 years old in good health. The sequenced sample consisted of blood. V usage is TRBV27 and J usage is TRBJ2-7; tentative D call: TRBD1 (6 bases). The CDR3: CASSLGAVYEQYF. In DNA form, the CDR3 reads TGTGCCAGCAGTTTGGGGGCAGTCTACGAGCAGTACTTC.